This passage covers 22 T cell receptor beta chains from one sample sequenced in a study of blood T cell repertoires in COVID-19. The repertoire was sequenced with immunoSEQ multiplex PCR; TCRdb's copy has only in-frame clones and lacks some. The repertoire holds about 230,000 clones, with approximately 88% as singletons. The sequenced sample was peripheral blood. All receptors come from a man aged 35-49 years with acute or convalescent COVID-19.

The chain links TRBV5-1 to TRBJ2-7, with a weak D call TRBD2 (5 bases). Germline CDR1 is SGHRS and CDR2 is YFSETQ. The CDR3 spans 13 residues. V dropped 0 bases and J dropped 4 bases, with 8 bases sitting between them. This CDR3 reads CASSLDGVYEQYF. The CDR3 DNA sequence: TGCGCCAGCAGCTTGGACGGGGTGTACGAGCAGTACTTC.

V is TRBV5-1 and J is TRBJ2-7, with 7 bases that match TRBD2. Germline V CDR1 and CDR2: SGHRS, YFSETQ. Germline trimming cut 0 bases from V and 5 bases from J; bases unmatched to any gene: 11. The CDR3 is 16 amino acids. CDR3 in DNA: TGCGCCAGCAGCTTGGCCACTGGCGGGAGTATCGACGAGCAGTACTTC. This codes for CASSLATGGSIDEQYF.

The chain has TRBV19 and TRBJ1-6; D possibly corresponds to TRBD1 (5 bases). CDR3 length: 14 residues. V was pared by 4 bases and J by 5 bases, with 9 bases between. CDR1 and CDR2 from the germline V gene are LNHDA and SQIVND (reference sequence). Written as DNA, the CDR3 is TGTGCCAGTAGTAGGACACGGAATAATTCACCCCTCCACTTT. Its translation: CASSRTRNNSPLHF.

This clone has a single count. The CDR3 DNA is TGTGCCAGCAGCTTGGGGGGATCCGGGGTAGGAGTCGGGGAGCTGTTTTTT. This encodes CASSLGGSGVGVGELFF. This sequence joins TRBV5-4 and TRBJ2-2, with D tentatively TRBD2 (5 bases). The CDR3 length is 17 residues. CDR1 and CDR2 (germline): SGHNT, YYREEE (reference sequence). V was clipped by 0 bases and J by 7 bases, with 19 bases between them.

The V call is TRBV9, the J call TRBJ2-3; D remains unclear. V lost 0 bases and J 0 bases, leaving 8 bases between the germline ends. CDR1 and CDR2 from the germline V gene are SGDLS and YYNGEE. CDR3 length equals 15 residues. CDR3 region: CASSVDVASTDTQYF. The DNA of the CDR3 is TGTGCCAGCAGCGTAGATGTGGCTAGCACAGATACGCAGTATTTT.

The chain couples TRBV6-2 or TRBV6-3 to TRBJ2-1; D is unclear. The CDR3 totals 13 residues. V lost 2 bases, J lost 7 bases, and 9 bases lay in between. The germline gives CDR1 MNHEY, CDR2 SVGEGT. This chain's CDR3 is CASSYGPWNEQFF. The DNA of the CDR3 is TGTGCCAGCAGTTACGGGCCTTGGAATGAGCAGTTCTTC.

The chain recombines TRBV10-3 with TRBJ1-5, with 7 bases that match TRBD1. The junction had 11 bases not matched to a gene; V was cut back by 11 bases and J by 1 base. CDR3 length: 15 residues. CDR1 and CDR2 (germline): ENHRY, SYGVKD. CDR3: CAVSRDRPSNQPQHF. The CDR3 DNA sequence: TGTGCCGTTTCCCGGGACAGACCAAGCAATCAGCCCCAGCATTTT.

This clone came up a few times. The gene calls are TRBV7-7 and TRBJ2-1, with D unclear. CDR1 SSHAT and CDR2 FNYEAQ come from the germline V gene (reference sequence). V lost 2 bases to trimming and J lost 9 bases, with 11 bases between them. CDR3 length: 13 amino acids. CDR3 coding DNA: TGTGCCAGCAGCTTAAACTCAGGAAGTGAGCAGTTCTTC. This codes for CASSLNSGSEQFF. The full variable domain, with the rest looked up from reference TRBV7-7 and TRBJ2-1, is GAGVSQSPRYKVTKRGQDVTLRCDPISSHATLYWYQQALGQGPEFLTYFNYEAQPDKSGLPSDRFSAERPEGSISTLTIQRTEQRDSAMYRCASSLNSGSEQFFGPGTRLTVL.

V is TRBV18 and J is TRBJ1-6; D gene uncertain. The CDR3 contains 15 residues. Trimming pared 1 base from V and 8 bases from J, leaving 12 bases between. In germline, CDR1 is KGHSH, CDR2 LQKENI. The CDR3, as DNA: TGTGCCAGCTCACCACTTCGGAGGGAGGATTCACCCCTCCACTTT. Amino acids: CASSPLRREDSPLHF.

The chain is built from TRBV28 and TRBJ1-5, with D possibly being TRBD1 (5 bases). The length of the CDR3 is 13 residues. Trimming stripped 2 bases from V and 7 bases from J, with 9 bases between. Germline V gene data show CDR1 as MDHEN and CDR2 as SYDVKM. The CDR3 here is CASSLVGLQPQHF. For the CDR3, the DNA is TGTGCCAGCAGTTTAGTGGGGCTCCAGCCCCAGCATTTT.

The V and J genes are TRBV19 and TRBJ1-1; 9 nucleotides match TRBD1. The trim removed 5 bases at V and 1 base at J, leaving 5 bases unmatched. The CDR3 is 15 residues long. Germline assignment: CDR1 LNHDA and CDR2 SQIVND (reference sequence). The CDR3 DNA sequence: TGTGCCAGTAGTGCCTTACAGGGGGCGAACACTGAAGCTTTCTTT. It encodes CASSALQGANTEAFF.

This sequence joins TRBV30 and TRBJ1-1; D gene ambiguous. Trimming cost V 3 bases and J 11 bases, with 13 bases left between them. CDR3 length: 11 residues. The V gene's germline CDR1 is GTSNPN and CDR2 SVGIG (reference sequence). The chain's CDR3 is CAWRWEEDAFF. CDR3 DNA sequence: TGTGCCTGGAGGTGGGAGGAGGATGCTTTCTTT.

The chain is built from TRBV19 and TRBJ1-5; 9 nucleotides agree with TRBD1. CDR3 length: 13 amino acids. The J segment lost 5 bases and the V segment lost 10 bases, leaving 6 bases of the junction unmatched. Germline loops: CDR1 LNHDA, CDR2 SQIVND (reference sequence). CDR3 amino acids: CATLDRGDQPQHF. CDR3 sequence (DNA): TGTGCCACTTTGGACAGGGGCGATCAGCCCCAGCATTTT.

The chain is built from TRBV6-5 and TRBJ2-7; 9 positions agree with TRBD1. The germline V gene encodes CDR1 MNHEY and CDR2 SVGAGI. The CDR3 runs 14 residues. V trimming: 5 bases; J trimming: 5 bases; junction bases outside the gene matches: 7. CDR3 DNA: TGTGCCAGCAGTCCGGGACAGGGATTCCACGAGCAGTACTTC. Protein sequence: CASSPGQGFHEQYF.

The chain employs TRBV27 and TRBJ1-1, with D possibly matching TRBD1 (5 bases). This CDR3 region has 14 residues. Germline CDR1 is MNHEY and CDR2 is SMNVEV (reference sequence). V lost 3 bases and J lost 4, with 12 bases in between. The CDR3 protein is CASSFRLTGTEAFF. The CDR3 nucleotides read TGTGCCAGCAGTTTCCGTCTTACAGGCACTGAAGCTTTCTTT.

The chain links TRBV4-2 to TRBJ2-1, with D perhaps matching TRBD2 (5 bases). The V gene's germline CDR1 is LGHNA and CDR2 YNFKEQ. The CDR3 spans 16 residues. V was clipped by 1 base and J by 9 bases, with 19 bases between them. CDR3 coding DNA: TGTGCCAGCAGCCAAGTAGGCACTAGGACGGAGGTTGAGCAGTTCTTC. Translated, it gives CASSQVGTRTEVEQFF.

The chain joins TRBV3-1 (or the pseudogene TRBV3-2) to TRBJ2-1, with D possibly TRBD2 on 7 matching bases. V lost 2 bases and J lost 10, with 18 bases in between. The germline gives CDR1 LGHDT, CDR2 YNNKEL (reference sequence). This CDR3 has 15 amino acids. The CDR3 region has the DNA TGTGCCAGCAGCCAAAGACGGGGGGCCAGCGCAGAGCAGTTCTTC. Protein product: CASSQRRGASAEQFF.

The rearrangement uses TRBV7-2 and TRBJ2-7; TRBD2 might be the D (6 bases). The length of the CDR3 is 15 residues. Germline assignment: CDR1 SGHTA and CDR2 FQGNSA. V was pared by 5 bases and J by 6 bases, with 20 bases between. As DNA, the CDR3 is TGTGCCAGCAGCGCCTCGGGACTCCCGGTCGGCGAGCAGTACTTC. The encoded protein is CASSASGLPVGEQYF. The full variable domain, in which reference TRBV7-2 and TRBJ2-7 provide the parts outside the CDR3, is GAGVSQSPSNKVTEKGKDVELRCDPISGHTALYWYRQSLGQGLEFLIYFQGNSAPDKSGLPSDRFSAERTGGSVSTLTIQRTQQEDSAVYLCASSASGLPVGEQYFGPGTRLTVT.

This sequence joins TRBV7-8 and TRBJ1-1; 7 bases fit TRBD1. CDR3 length: 14 residues. The V gene's germline CDR1 is SGHVS and CDR2 FQNEAQ. The trim removed 5 bases at V and 4 bases at J, leaving 7 bases unmatched. The chain's CDR3 is CASSPGTASTEAFF. CDR3 sequence (DNA): TGTGCCAGCAGCCCCGGGACAGCCTCCACTGAAGCTTTCTTT. Based on the CDR3 plus reference TRBV7-8 and TRBJ1-1, the full variable domain is GAGVSQSPRYKVAKRGQDVALRCDPISGHVSLFWYQQALGQGPEFLTYFQNEAQLDKSGLPSDRFFAERPEGSVSTLKIQRTQQEDSAVYLCASSPGTASTEAFFGQGTRLTVV.

The chain couples TRBV15 to TRBJ2-2; D not certain. With 3 bases removed from V and 3 bases from J, the gap between germline ends came to 11 bases. The CDR3 length is 15 residues. Germline V gene data show CDR1 as LNHNV and CDR2 as YYDKDF (reference sequence). This CDR3 is CATSRLLPDTGELFF. The DNA for the CDR3 is TGTGCCACCAGCAGGCTGTTGCCGGACACCGGGGAGCTGTTTTTT. The whole variable domain, filled in from reference TRBV15 and TRBJ2-2, reads DAMVIQNPRYQVTQFGKPVTLSCSQTLNHNVMYWYQQKSSQAPKLLFHYYDKDFNNEADTPDNFQSRRPNTSFCFLDIRSPGLGDTAMYLCATSRLLPDTGELFFGEGSRLTVL.

The chain uses TRBV11-2 and TRBJ1-2; D ambiguous. Trimming removed 0 bases at V and 2 bases at J, with 13 bases between. The CDR3 loop spans 16 amino acids. Germline CDR1 SGHAT, CDR2 FQNNGV. The CDR3 is CASSLDRLSANYGYTF. DNA for the CDR3: TGTGCCAGCAGCTTAGATAGACTGTCCGCGAACTATGGCTACACCTTC.

This clone was found a few times. The chain combines TRBV19 with TRBJ2-7; perhaps TRBD2 as D (6 bases). The CDR3 runs to 15 residues. Trimming cost V 3 bases and J 1 base, with 13 bases left between them. Germline V gene data show CDR1 as LNHDA and CDR2 as SQIVND (reference sequence). CDR3 sequence: CASSISGTESYEQYF. The CDR3 DNA sequence: TGTGCCAGTAGTATCTCCGGGACTGAGTCCTACGAGCAGTACTTC. Full variable domain (rest looked up from reference TRBV19 and TRBJ2-7): DGGITQSPKYLFRKEGQNVTLSCEQNLNHDAMYWYRQDPGQGLRLIYYSQIVNDFQKGDIAEGYSVSREKKESFPLTVTSAQKNPTAFYLCASSISGTESYEQYFGPGTRLTVT.